This record covers a single T cell receptor beta chain. The CDR3 consists of 13 residues. V dropped 5 bases and J dropped 2 bases, with 9 bases sitting between them. From germline, CDR1 is SEHNR and CDR2 FQNEAQ (reference sequence). As originally analysed: The assay estimated nucleated cells by amplifying reference gene primers. The method was immunoSEQ multiplex PCR; TCRdb's version includes in-frame clones alone and lacks a portion of them. V and J calls and clone size are as listed in that table; D and trimming were resolved from the DNA. In the table there are tens of thousands of clones, about 91% of which are singletons. The sample comes from a study of blood T cell repertoires in COVID-19. Study details: Samples taken during acute and convalescent COVID-19 were collected in the United States, Italy and Spain. The cDNA or gDNA used as material had been derived from T cells, B-cell-depleted T cells, or PBMCs.

Sequencing input: peripheral blood. V gene TRBV7-9 combines with J gene TRBJ2-5, with a weak D call TRBD2 (5 bases). This TCR was recovered from a woman over 75 with acute or convalescent COVID-19. CDR3 nucleotides: TGTGCCAGCAGCCGCGGGCCTCAAGAGACCCAGTACTTC. It translates to CASSRGPQETQYF.